Below, 30 T cell receptor beta chains from the same sample are listed, as sequenced in a study of T cell responses to AZD1222 COVID-19 vaccine. Profiled with immunoSEQ multiplex PCR; TCRdb holds only in-frame clones, not every one. Found here are some 170,000 clones, around nine tenths of them singletons; the top ten hold around 2.6%. The sample here was peripheral blood, taken on day 0 of AZD1222 vaccination. These receptors were obtained from an adult in good health.

This clone came up once. The J gene is TRBJ1-1, the V gene TRBV7-8, with D unresolved. This CDR3 has 15 residues. V was pared by 1 base and J by 6 bases, with 15 bases between. Germline-derived CDR1 and CDR2 are SGHVS and FQNEAQ. The CDR3 DNA reads as TGTGCCAGCAGCTTAGAGATGGCTCCCCAACCTGAAGCTTTCTTT. It is translated as CASSLEMAPQPEAFF.

This chain joins TRBV27 and TRBJ1-2; 7 nucleotides align to TRBD1. J was trimmed by 3 bases and V by 8 bases; bases with no gene match: 6. Germline V gene lookup returns CDR1 MNHEY and CDR2 SMNVEV (reference sequence). CDR3 length: 13 residues. CDR3 DNA: TGTGCCAGCCGGAGACAGGGAGACTATGGCTACACCTTC. It codes for CASRRQGDYGYTF.

V usage is TRBV6-5 and J usage is TRBJ2-5; TRBD1 matches at 9 bases. Trimming took 6 bases from V and 5 from J; bases not matched to a gene: 7. The CDR3 sequence is 14 residues long. From germline, CDR1 is MNHEY and CDR2 SVGAGI. The CDR3 region is CASRPGQGSETQYF. The CDR3 DNA reads as TGTGCCAGCAGGCCGGGACAGGGTTCCGAGACCCAGTACTTC.

V gene TRBV7-2 combines with J gene TRBJ1-2, with TRBD1 matching 9 bases. The germline CDR1 and CDR2 sequences are SGHTA and FQGNSA. The CDR3 has 13 amino acids. V was clipped by 5 bases and J by 5 bases; unmatched bases: 3. Here the CDR3 reads CASSKDRGYGYTF. In DNA form, the CDR3 reads TGTGCCAGCAGCAAAGACAGGGGGTATGGCTACACCTTC.

V is TRBV18 and J is TRBJ1-2; D not resolved. The CDR3 is 17 amino acids. Germline V CDR1 and CDR2: KGHSH, LQKENI. The V and J ends lost 2 bases and 5 bases respectively, with 21 bases between them. The DNA for the CDR3 is TGTGCCAGCTCACCAGGGTCCGTTTCAGTCTCGGATTATGGCTACACCTTC. Translation gives CASSPGSVSVSDYGYTF. The full variable domain, with the rest looked up from reference TRBV18 and TRBJ1-2, is NAGVMQNPRHLVRRRGQEARLRCSPMKGHSHVYWYRQLPEEGLKFMVYLQKENIIDESGMPKERFSAEFPKEGPSILRIQQVVRGDSAAYFCASSPGSVSVSDYGYTFGSGTRLTVV.

The chain is built from TRBV6-5 and TRBJ2-7; 13 bases fit TRBD2. CDR1 MNHEY and CDR2 SVGAGI come from the germline V gene. The CDR3 sequence is 14 residues long. V gave up 6 bases and J gave up 2 bases; unmatched junction bases: 1. The CDR3 spells CASSGLAGAYEQYF. The CDR3 nucleotides are TGTGCCAGCAGCGGACTAGCGGGAGCCTACGAGCAGTACTTC.

The chain links TRBV5-1 to TRBJ2-7, with D perhaps matching TRBD1 or TRBD2 (5 bases each). The V end lost 0 bases, the J end lost 2 bases, and 9 bases lay between the germline ends. Germline V gives CDR1 SGHRS, CDR2 YFSETQ. The CDR3 has 14 amino acids. The CDR3 DNA reads TGCGCCAGCAGCTTGGATGGGGGAACCTACGAGCAGTACTTC. It encodes CASSLDGGTYEQYF.

This chain connects TRBV6-5 to TRBJ2-1; possibly TRBD1 for D (5 bases). The V gene's germline CDR1 is MNHEY and CDR2 SVGAGI. CDR3 size: 14 residues. V shed 10 bases and J shed 2 bases, with 15 bases lying between them. This CDR3 reads CATRQGGPYNEQFF. The CDR3 DNA is TGTGCCACCCGGCAGGGCGGTCCCTACAATGAGCAGTTCTTC.

On this clone: Other DNA variants within this sample encode the same CDR3. This sequence joins TRBV5-6 and TRBJ1-5, with D perhaps matching TRBD1 (5 bases). Trimming shortened V by 0 bases and J by 4 bases, and 11 bases separated the two germline ends. Germline CDR1 and CDR2: SGHDT and YYEEEE. This CDR3 comprises 15 residues. CDR3 protein: CASSLGGRGNQPQHF. DNA for the CDR3: TGTGCCAGCAGCTTGGGGGGACGGGGTAATCAGCCCCAGCATTTT.

The chain joins TRBV7-9 to TRBJ1-4; D perhaps matches TRBD1 (5 bases). This CDR3 is 16 amino acids long. Germline V gives CDR1 SEHNR, CDR2 FQNEAQ (reference sequence). V lost 4 bases and J lost 6, with 18 bases in between. The DNA for the CDR3 is TGTGCCAGCAGCTCGTGGCCTCAGACAGATCATGAAAAACTGTTTTTT. This sequence encodes CASSSWPQTDHEKLFF.

V usage is TRBV5-1 and J usage is TRBJ2-3; 8 bases agree with TRBD2. After removal of 1 base from V and 1 base from J, the junction contained 2 bases not matched to a gene. This CDR3 is built from 15 residues. Germline-derived CDR1 and CDR2 are SGHRS and YFSETQ. CDR3 in amino acids: CASSLTSGRTDTQYF. CDR3 in DNA: TGCGCCAGCAGCTTGACTAGCGGCCGCACAGATACGCAGTATTTT.

V gene TRBV11-2 combines with J gene TRBJ2-7; 7 bases agree with TRBD1. With 2 bases clipped from V and 6 bases from J, the junction kept 4 bases outside the gene matches. Looked up from germline, CDR1 is SGHAT and CDR2 is FQNNGV. The length of the CDR3 is 13 residues. In DNA, the CDR3 is TGTGCCAGCAGCTTAAACAGGGGAAGCGAGCAGTACTTC. It specifies CASSLNRGSEQYF. The full variable domain, completed using reference TRBV11-2 and TRBJ2-7, is EAGVAQSPRYKIIEKRQSVAFWCNPISGHATLYWYQQILGQGPKLLIQFQNNGVVDDSQLPKDRFSAERLKGVDSTLKIQPAKLEDSAVYLCASSLNRGSEQYFGPGTRLTVT.

This clone was observed a single time. Other nucleotide sequences from this sample produce the same CDR3. V is TRBV5-4 and J is TRBJ1-2, with 9 bases that match TRBD1. CDR3 length: 13 residues. Germline V gene data show CDR1 as SGHNT and CDR2 as YYREEE (reference sequence). With 2 bases clipped from V and 8 bases from J, the junction kept 4 bases outside the gene matches. CDR3 nucleotides: TGTGCCAGCAGCTTACAGGGGGCTGGGGGCTACACCTTC. This encodes CASSLQGAGGYTF.

The chain combines TRBV11-2 with TRBJ2-4, with D hard to call. This CDR3 has 12 residues. The V and J ends lost 1 base and 5 bases respectively, with 3 bases between them. Germline CDR1 is SGHAT and CDR2 is FQNNGV. CDR3 sequence: CASSLGQNIQYF. CDR3 nucleotide sequence: TGTGCCAGCAGCTTAGGGCAAAACATTCAGTACTTC. Full variable domain (rest looked up from reference TRBV11-2 and TRBJ2-4): EAGVAQSPRYKIIEKRQSVAFWCNPISGHATLYWYQQILGQGPKLLIQFQNNGVVDDSQLPKDRFSAERLKGVDSTLKIQPAKLEDSAVYLCASSLGQNIQYFGAGTRLSVL.

The chain employs TRBV6-5 and TRBJ1-1; D may be TRBD1 (5 bases). CDR1 and CDR2 from the germline V gene are MNHEY and SVGAGI. Trimming took 6 bases from V and 7 from J, leaving 18 bases between them. The CDR3 loop spans 14 amino acids. DNA for the CDR3: TGTGCCAGCAGCGACGGGGGAGGGAGCCGTGAAGCTTTCTTT. The encoded protein is CASSDGGGSREAFF.

The rearrangement links TRBV6-1 to TRBJ2-7; D remains ambiguous. Between the trimmed V and J ends, which lost 5 bases and 2 bases, there was a span of 10 bases. CDR1 is MNHNS, CDR2 SASEGT, per germline. This CDR3 has 13 amino acids. CDR3 nucleotides: TGTGCCAGCAGTTTGGACGCCACCTACGAGCAGTACTTC. Translating it yields CASSLDATYEQYF.

This chain uses TRBV5-4 with TRBJ2-1; D remains ambiguous. The CDR3 has 12 amino acids. Trimming cost V 4 bases and J 6 bases, with 8 bases left between them. Germline V gene data show CDR1 as SGHNT and CDR2 as YYREEE (reference sequence). In DNA, the CDR3 is TGTGCCAGCAGCGCGGCTGCCAATGAGCAGTTCTTC. Protein sequence: CASSAAANEQFF.

DNA of the CDR3: TGTGCCAGCAGCCAAACCCGGACGGGAGGCTACACCTTC. Encoded protein: CASSQTRTGGYTF. J is TRBJ1-2 and V is TRBV14; no definite D call. V shed 2 bases and J shed 8 bases, with 12 bases lying between them. CDR1 SGHDN and CDR2 FVKESK come from the germline V gene. This CDR3 spans 13 amino acids.

The chain uses TRBV12-5 and TRBJ1-3; D unclear. Germline lookup yields CDR1 LGHNT and CDR2 FRNRAP. Trimming stripped 1 base from V and 2 bases from J, with 9 bases between. The CDR3 length is 15 residues. The CDR3 region is CASGLGSYAGNTIYF. The CDR3, as DNA: TGTGCTAGTGGTTTGGGCAGTTATGCTGGAAACACCATATATTTT.

This chain links TRBV12-3 or TRBV12-4 with TRBJ1-2, with D possibly matching TRBD1 (5 bases). This CDR3 is 12 amino acids long. Trimming removed 5 bases from V and 7 bases from J, with 11 bases in between. CDR3 residues: CASSVGTGGYTF. The CDR3 DNA follows: TGTGCCAGCAGTGTCGGGACCGGTGGCTACACCTTC.

This clone was counted only a few times. The chain employs TRBV15 and TRBJ2-7; D is possibly TRBD2 (5 bases). The CDR3 contains 16 residues. Trimming removed 1 base from V and 3 bases from J, with 16 bases in between. CDR1 is LNHNV and CDR2 is YYDKDF in the germline V gene (reference sequence). The CDR3 nucleotides are TGTGCCACCAGCAGAGGAACTCGGGGAGCCTTCTACGAGCAGTACTTC. Translated, it gives CATSRGTRGAFYEQYF.

This sequence joins TRBV11-2 and TRBJ1-2; no clear D. CDR1 is SGHAT and CDR2 is FQNNGV in the germline V gene. The V and J ends lost 5 bases and 8 bases respectively, with 15 bases between them. This CDR3 has 13 residues. DNA for the CDR3: TGTGCCAGCAGCCCCGGTCTTACGAGGGGCTACACCTTC. Translated: CASSPGLTRGYTF.

The table lists this clone with a count of one. The chain employs TRBV12-5 and TRBJ1-3; a possible D gene is TRBD1 (5 bases). The CDR3 sequence is 17 residues long. Germline CDR1 LGHNT, CDR2 FRNRAP. V lost 7 bases to trimming and J lost 4 bases, with 23 bases between them. DNA of the CDR3: TGTGCTAGTGCCCCTTTTGGGGGAGTCGTTTCAGGAAACACCATATATTTT. Its protein is CASAPFGGVVSGNTIYF.

This sequence joins TRBV6-5 and TRBJ2-1; the D gene is possibly TRBD2 (6 bases). V was cut by 6 bases and J by 0 bases, with 12 bases left in between. The length of the CDR3 is 15 residues. Germline lookup yields CDR1 MNHEY and CDR2 SVGAGI. The DNA for the CDR3 is TGTGCCAGCAGCGCGGACTATAGCTCCTACAATGAGCAGTTCTTC. Its protein is CASSADYSSYNEQFF.

The chain is built from TRBV29-1 and TRBJ1-3; D is ambiguous. From germline, CDR1 is SQVTM and CDR2 ANQGSEA. Trimming removed 4 bases from V and 0 bases from J, with 10 bases in between. The CDR3 contains 14 residues. CDR3 protein: CSVGTDTSGNTIYF. The CDR3 region has the DNA TGCAGCGTTGGAACAGACACCTCTGGAAACACCATATATTTT.

The count of this clone is one. The chain has TRBV5-8 and TRBJ1-6; the D is unclear. Germline CDR1 reads SGHTS; CDR2 reads YDEGEE. The CDR3 extends over 15 amino acids. Trimming removed 0 bases from V and 9 bases from J, with 13 bases in between. The CDR3 region has the DNA TGTGCCAGCAGCTTGGCGTCACCAGACATTTCACCCCTCCACTTT. Amino acids: CASSLASPDISPLHF.

This clone appeared a single time. The chain has TRBV12-3 or TRBV12-4 and TRBJ1-2, with no clear D. V lost 2 bases and J lost 8, with 9 bases in between. The CDR3 is 12 residues long. The CDR3 reads CASSLSREGYTF. In DNA form, the CDR3 reads TGTGCCAGCAGTTTATCGAGGGAGGGCTACACCTTC.

The CDR3 nucleotides read TGTGCCAGCTCACCAATTGGACAGGGTCGAAGGAACACTGAAGCTTTCTTT. Its translation is CASSPIGQGRRNTEAFF. This chain uses TRBV18 with TRBJ1-1; 8 bases are a match to TRBD1. Unmatched junction bases numbered 9, after V lost 2 bases and J lost 1 base. This CDR3 is 17 amino acids long. Germline V gene lookup returns CDR1 KGHSH and CDR2 LQKENI.

This clone was detected only once. The V gene is TRBV24-1, the J gene TRBJ2-3; 12 bases agree with TRBD2. J gave up 2 bases and V 5 bases, and 10 bases lay outside the gene matches. There are 18 residues in the CDR3. CDR1 is KGHDR and CDR2 is SFDVKD in the germline V gene. CDR3 protein: CATSAVGLAGGTTDTQYF. The CDR3 nucleotides read TGTGCCACCAGTGCCGTCGGGCTAGCGGGAGGGACCACAGATACGCAGTATTTT.

This chain joins TRBV4-1 and TRBJ1-1, with TRBD1 identical over 11 bases. J was trimmed by 1 base and V by 4 bases; bases with no gene match: 2. The CDR3 is 15 residues long. The germline V gene has CDR1 MGHRA and CDR2 YSYEKL. In nucleotides, the CDR3 is TGCGCCAGCAGCCGTGGACAGGGGGCGAACACTGAAGCTTTCTTT. Amino acid sequence: CASSRGQGANTEAFF.